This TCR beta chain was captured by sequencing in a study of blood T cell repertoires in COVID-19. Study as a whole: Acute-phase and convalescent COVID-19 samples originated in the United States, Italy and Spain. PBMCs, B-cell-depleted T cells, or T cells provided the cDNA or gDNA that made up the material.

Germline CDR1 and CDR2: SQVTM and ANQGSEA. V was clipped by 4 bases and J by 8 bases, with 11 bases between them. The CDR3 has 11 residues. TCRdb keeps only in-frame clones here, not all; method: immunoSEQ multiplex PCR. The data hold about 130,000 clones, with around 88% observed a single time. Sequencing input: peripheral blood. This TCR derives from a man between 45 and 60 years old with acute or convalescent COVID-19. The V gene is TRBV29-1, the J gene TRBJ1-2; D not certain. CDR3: CSVVTSRGYTF. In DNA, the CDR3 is TGCAGCGTTGTAACGTCACGGGGCTACACCTTC.